This T cell receptor beta chain was identified during a study of control samples from healthy donors and cancer patients. The germline V and J ends were trimmed by 2 bases and 3 bases, with 14 bases remaining between them. Germline CDR1 and CDR2: SQVTM and ANQGSEA. This CDR3 contains 14 residues. Assay used: immunoSEQ multiplex PCR; TCRdb lists only in-frame clones, some missing. Of 120,000 or so clones listed, about 90% are singletons. This clonotype originated in a young man in good health. The sequencing input was blood. The chain links TRBV29-1 to TRBJ2-7; possible D gene TRBD1, 6 bases. The CDR3 here is CSVELADRDYEQYF. The CDR3, as DNA: TGCAGCGTTGAATTGGCGGACAGAGACTACGAGCAGTACTTC.